In its sample, the clone carrying this T cell receptor beta chain was seen many times. These data come from a study of T cells in Graves' hyperthyroidism and ophthalmopathy. Deletions cut 0 bases from V and 1 base from J, with 13 bases between. Germline CDR1 and CDR2: SNHLY and FYNNEI. The CDR3 extends over 16 amino acids. TCR beta CDR3 region amplification was performed from RNA transcripts. Initially, a first-round RT-PCR of the TCR CDR3 employed the HTBI primer set. TCRdb passed the multiplex PCR reads through MiXCR, listing each CDR3 protein once. This sample has about 270,000 distinct CDR3 sequences, with about 25% found just once.

The sequencing input was blood. The sequence was collected from a man in his forties with Graves' hyperthyroidism that later progressed to Graves' ophthalmopathy. The rearrangement joins TRBV2 to TRBJ2-7; either TRBD1 or TRBD2 may fit D (5 bases each). The CDR3 DNA sequence: TGTGCCAGCAGTGAAGCCCATCGGGGACCATCCTACGAGCAGTACTTC. Amino acids: CASSEAHRGPSYEQYF.